Listed below are T cell receptor beta chains from one sample, sequenced in a study of post-analysis software for immune sequencing data. A single record per CDR3 protein comes from TCRdb applying MiXCR to the PCR reads. The sample lists approximately 440,000 distinct CDR3 sequences, approximately 46% occurring once. The sample comprised blood. The source is a girl aged 5-17 years with multiple sclerosis. Both conserved end residues are part of each CDR3. The order of the fields is J gene, D gene, V gene, clone size, CDR3 DNA, CDR3 protein. The D gene is left open where the match is weak. The listing skips clone size in some rows; elsewhere it reads once, few, many or a size class.

>TRBJ2-4|NA|TRBV4-1|NA
TGCGCCAGCAGCCAAGAGGCCGGGGCTGAAGCCAAAAACATTCAGTACTTC
CASSQEAGAEAKNIQYF
>TRBJ2-7|NA|TRBV20-1|NA
TGCAGTGCTCAAAAAGGGAGCTACGAGCAGTACTTC
CSAQKGSYEQYF
>TRBJ2-7|TRBD2|TRBV20-1|many
TGCAGTGCTAGCCCCCCACAATTGACTAGCGGGAGCAACGAGCAGTACTTC
CSASPPQLTSGSNEQYF
>TRBJ1-2|NA|TRBV12-3/TRBV12-4|NA
TGTGCCAGCAGGATCGTAGGTGGCCGCTATGGCTACACCTTC
CASRIVGGRYGYTF
>TRBJ2-7|TRBD2|TRBV9|NA
TGTGCCAGCAGCGCACCGGGACTAGGCCCTCGGGAGCAGTACTTC
CASSAPGLGPREQYF
>TRBJ1-2|TRBD1|TRBV10-3|NA
TGTGCCATCTTGGGACAGGGGGCAATTGGCTGCACCTTC
CAILGQGAIGCTF
>TRBJ2-7|TRBD2|TRBV20-1|few
TGCAGTGCTATGAGCGGGGCCTACGAGCAGTACTTC
CSAMSGAYEQYF
>TRBJ2-3|NA|TRBV25-1|NA
TGTGCCAGCAGTGAATTTGGGGAGGATACGCAGTATTTT
CASSEFGEDTQYF
>TRBJ2-3|TRBD2|TRBV12-3/TRBV12-4|few
TGTGCCAGCAGTTTAAGGGCGGGGGTGACAGATACGCAGTATTTT
CASSLRAGVTDTQYF
>TRBJ2-7|NA|TRBV12-3/TRBV12-4|many
TGTGCCAGCGGCAGGGGCTACGAGCAGTACTTC
CASGRGYEQYF
>TRBJ2-3|NA|TRBV7-2|NA
TGTGCCAGCAGCGCCAACCCGGCAGATACGCAGTATTTT
CASSANPADTQYF
>TRBJ2-1|NA|TRBV6-1|few
TGTGCCAGCACCCTGAACGCCGGTAGTTACAATGAGCAGTTCTTC
CASTLNAGSYNEQFF
>TRBJ2-1|TRBD2|TRBV6-5|NA
TGTGCCAGCAGCACCCTAGCGGGAGAGGTCCATGAGCAGTTCTTC
CASSTLAGEVHEQFF
>TRBJ2-3|NA|TRBV3-1|NA
TGTGCCAGCAGCCAGGTTGCGGCAGATACGCAGTATTTT
CASSQVAADTQYF
>TRBJ2-4|TRBD2|TRBV15|few
TGTGCCACCAGCAGTAAGGCTAGCGGGATAGGTAGAAACATTCAGTACTTC
CATSSKASGIGRNIQYF
>TRBJ2-1|TRBD1|TRBV7-3|once
TGTGCCAGCAGCCCGGGACAGTTTAGCTCCTACAATGAGCAGTTCTTC
CASSPGQFSSYNEQFF
>TRBJ1-2|NA|TRBV7-9|NA
TGTGCCAGCAGCTTGGTCGGTCGTGGACTTAACTATGGCTACACCTTC
CASSLVGRGLNYGYTF
>TRBJ2-1|TRBD2|TRBV7-9|NA
TGTGCCAGCAGTACCCCGGGACTAGCGTCCTACAATGAGCAGTTCTTC
CASSTPGLASYNEQFF
>TRBJ2-5|NA|TRBV29-1|NA
TGCAGCGTTGCGCGGCCAGTAGAAGAGACCCAGTACTTC
CSVARPVEETQYF
>TRBJ1-1|NA|TRBV7-3|NA
TGTGCCAGCAGCTTAAGATCCACTGGCCCTCCCGGTGGGTACACTGAAGCTTTCTTT
CASSLRSTGPPGGYTEAFF
>TRBJ2-3|NA|TRBV5-1|NA
TGCGCCAGCAGCTTAGCAACTAGCCTCAGCACAGATACGCAGTATTTT
CASSLATSLSTDTQYF
>TRBJ1-4|NA|TRBV5-1|NA
TGCGCCAGCAGCTATGGGGCAGGGGAGGTCGAAAAACTGTTTTTT
CASSYGAGEVEKLFF
>TRBJ2-7|NA|TRBV27|NA
TGTGCCAGCAGTTTCTTCGGACGGGCTCGGAGGGGGTACGAGCAGTACTTC
CASSFFGRARRGYEQYF
>TRBJ2-1|TRBD1|TRBV29-1|few
TGCAGCGCGCCAGTGGACAGGGTTGGATACAATGAGCAGTTCTTC
CSAPVDRVGYNEQFF
>TRBJ2-7|TRBD2|TRBV5-6|NA
TGTGCCAGCAGCCTTAGCGGGAGGGCCACCTACGAGCAGTACTTC
CASSLSGRATYEQYF
>TRBJ2-3|NA|TRBV7-3|few
TGTGCCAGCAGCCTCCTCAGGGGGGGCGGCACAGATACGCAGTATTTT
CASSLLRGGGTDTQYF
>TRBJ2-1|NA|TRBV20-1|few
TGCAGTGCTAAAATCCCGGGATTTCCCAATGAGCAGTTCTTC
CSAKIPGFPNEQFF
>TRBJ2-3|TRBD2|TRBV7-3|NA
TGTGCCAGCAGCCCTGACCCTAGCGGATACACAGATACGCAGTATTTT
CASSPDPSGYTDTQYF
>TRBJ1-1|NA|TRBV12-3/TRBV12-4|NA
TGTGCCAGCAGTTCCCTCACGTTTGTAGCTTTCTTT
CASSSLTFVAFF
>TRBJ2-7|NA|TRBV6-2/TRBV6-3|few
TGTGCCAGCAGTTACGGTGACAGGTCCTACGAGCAGTACTTC
CASSYGDRSYEQYF
>TRBJ2-3|TRBD1|TRBV6-2/TRBV6-3|NA
TGTGCCAGCGGACAGGGAACGACAGATACGCAGTATTTT
CASGQGTTDTQYF
>TRBJ2-1|TRBD2|TRBV12-3/TRBV12-4|few
TGTGCCAGCAGTTCTGACGGGAGGGGGGCCCACAATGAGCAGTTCTTC
CASSSDGRGAHNEQFF
>TRBJ2-5|NA|TRBV7-9|NA
TGTGCCAGCAGCTTGGAAGTGCCTCAAGAGACCCAGTACTTC
CASSLEVPQETQYF
>TRBJ2-7|TRBD2|TRBV20-1|few
TGCAGTGCTAGCCTAGCGGGAGGGGGCTCCTACGAGCAGTACTTC
CSASLAGGGSYEQYF
>TRBJ2-5|NA|TRBV20-1|NA
TGCAGTGCTTTGGGCGTAGAGACCCAGTACTTC
CSALGVETQYF
>TRBJ2-1|TRBD1|TRBV4-1|few
TGCGCCAGCAGCCAAATGGGGGAAGGGACAGGGCACAATGAGCAGTTCTTC
CASSQMGEGTGHNEQFF
>TRBJ2-7|NA|TRBV6-1|NA
TGTGCCAGCAGTGAAGAATACGAGCAGTACTTC
CASSEEYEQYF
>TRBJ2-7|NA|TRBV29-1|NA
TGCAGCGTTGGACTCCAGACTCCCTACGAGCAGTACTTC
CSVGLQTPYEQYF
>TRBJ2-5|NA|TRBV10-3|NA
TGTGCCATCAGTGAGTCACGGACTGGCCCACAGGAGACCCAGTACTTC
CAISESRTGPQETQYF
>TRBJ2-3|NA|TRBV7-2|few
TGTGCCAGCAGCTTAGGGCAGCTCACAGATACGCAGTATTTT
CASSLGQLTDTQYF
>TRBJ2-1|NA|TRBV3-1|NA
TGTGCCAGCAGCCAAGGTGAGCGGCCCTACAATGAGCAGTTCTTC
CASSQGERPYNEQFF
>TRBJ2-3|NA|TRBV9|NA
TGTGCCAGCAGCGTAGTACCCACAGGTGCAGATACGCAGTATTTT
CASSVVPTGADTQYF
>TRBJ1-2|NA|TRBV13|NA
TGTGCCAGCAGCTTAGGAAGTACAGGCAACTATGGCTACACCTTC
CASSLGSTGNYGYTF
>TRBJ2-2|NA|TRBV29-1|once
TGCAGCGTTTCGGCTAGGTCCGGGGAGCTGTTTTTT
CSVSARSGELFF
>TRBJ1-1|NA|TRBV5-5|NA
TGTGCCAGCAGCTCGTGGGACTGGGGGAACACTGAAGCTTTCTTT
CASSSWDWGNTEAFF
>TRBJ1-5|TRBD1|TRBV20-1|NA
TGCAGTGCTAGTGCCGGGACAGGGGGCAATCAGCCCCAGCATTTT
CSASAGTGGNQPQHF
>TRBJ1-5|TRBD1|TRBV7-2|NA
TGTGCCAGCAGCTTACAACAGGGGGCGAATCAGCCCCAGCATTTT
CASSLQQGANQPQHF
>TRBJ2-7|NA|TRBV7-2|NA
TGTGCCAGCAGCTTAGTGGGGGATACCCACGAGCAGTACTTC
CASSLVGDTHEQYF